These T cell receptor beta chains were read from a single sample in a study of PD-1 blockade in classical Hodgkin lymphoma. Libraries were prepared by immunoSEQ multiplex PCR; TCRdb keeps only in-frame clonotypes and omits some of them. The sample includes about 19,000 clones, 70% to 80% of them seen just once. The sequencing here drew on peripheral blood mononuclear cells (PBMCs), taken before the second cycle of nivolumab. These receptors originate from a human donor with classical Hodgkin lymphoma. The CDR3 runs from the conserved cysteine through the conserved F or W. Not every row has a clone size; where given, it reads once, few, many or a size class.

clone_size v_call cdr3_aa
- TRBV7-8 CASSAGSYGYTF
- TRBV11-3 CASSLEFGRGYEQYF
- TRBV10-3 CAISSDDNYGYTF
- TRBV19 CASSPGQYNEQFF
- TRBV7-2 CASSLNLRGTNEKLFF
- TRBV10-3 CAISATSGLDYEQYF
- TRBV2 CASSEGQSYQPQHF
few TRBV30 CAWNRGGAGVHNQPQHF
medium-sized TRBV19 CASSIGTGNQPQHF
- TRBV11-2 CASSLAPPPNTEAFF
- TRBV6-1 CASSEWTGEGFSTDTQYF
- TRBV19 CASDRGLGYNEQFF